The clone carrying this T cell receptor beta chain was found a few times. What it binds is unknown. Other DNA sequences in the sample encode the same CDR3. The data are from a study of Tregs in tolerant kidney transplant recipients. Study as a whole: Related graft donors supplied nonmyeloablative bone marrow transplants, and mixed chimerism was transient. Study-level results: This study did not directly address biological reproducibility. Findings come from small patient numbers and require larger validation. Donor-specific Treg expansion exceeded global Treg expansion in tolerant patients, suggesting antigen drive.

Method: immunoSEQ multiplex PCR; TCRdb's copy keeps in-frame clones and lacks some. The table records 7,000 to 9,000 clones, nearly 35% of them present only once. CFSE-labeled recipient PBMCs were cultured less than 7 days with irradiated graft donor PBMCs, then FACS-sorted. Germline-derived CDR1 and CDR2 are MNHNS and SASEGT. The CDR3 extends over 14 amino acids. Trimming stripped 7 bases from V and 4 bases from J, with 17 bases between. V and J are TRBV6-1 and TRBJ2-7; maybe TRBD1 (6 bases). The sequencing here drew on CD8+ T cells from blood cultured with allogeneic cells, taken before the transplant. The sequence derives from a human patient who received a combined kidney and bone marrow transplant. This chain's CDR3 is CASNERGTAYEQYF. The CDR3 DNA sequence: TGTGCCAGCAATGAGAGGGGGACGGCATACGAGCAGTACTTC.